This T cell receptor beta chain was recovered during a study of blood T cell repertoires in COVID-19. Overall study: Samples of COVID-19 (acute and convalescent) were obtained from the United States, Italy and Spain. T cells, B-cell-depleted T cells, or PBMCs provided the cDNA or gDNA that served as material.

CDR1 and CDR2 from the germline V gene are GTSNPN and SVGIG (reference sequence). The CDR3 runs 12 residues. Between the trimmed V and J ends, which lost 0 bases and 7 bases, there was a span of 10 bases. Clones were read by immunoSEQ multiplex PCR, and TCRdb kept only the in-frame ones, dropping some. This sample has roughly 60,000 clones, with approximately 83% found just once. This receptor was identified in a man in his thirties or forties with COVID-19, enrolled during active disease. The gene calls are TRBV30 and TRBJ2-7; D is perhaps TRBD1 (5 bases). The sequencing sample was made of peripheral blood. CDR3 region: CAWSVGLREQYF. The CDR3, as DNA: TGTGCCTGGAGTGTGGGGCTTAGGGAGCAGTACTTC. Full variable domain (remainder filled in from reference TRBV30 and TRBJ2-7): SQTIHQWPATLVQPVGSPLSLECTVEGTSNPNLYWYRQAAGRGLQLLFYSVGIGQISSEVPQNLSASRPQDRQFILSSKKLLLSDSGFYLCAWSVGLREQYFGPGTRLTVT.